The rows below give T cell receptor beta chains drawn from one sample of a study of shared clonotypes between healthy human individuals. TCRdb's copy holds only in-frame clones and misses some; the assay was immunoSEQ multiplex PCR. The sample records about 2.1 million clones, over 85% being singletons. The source material was naive CD8+ T cells from PBMCs. The receptors derive from a man between 18 and 29 years old in good health. Some clones in this sample may be carry-over from other donors' samples. CDR3s include the opening cysteine and the closing phenylalanine or tryptophan. The D gene is left open where the match is weak. Where a row states a size, it is once, few, many or the class of an expanded clone; other rows omit it.

size	J	V	length	D	CDR3	DNA
NA	TRBJ2-7	TRBV27	17	TRBD2	CASSRPTTSGLLYEQYF	TGTGCCAGCAGCCGCCCGACGACTAGCGGGTTACTCTACGAGCAGTACTTC
NA	TRBJ1-2	TRBV11-2	13	NA	CASSLTRDYGYTF	TGTGCCAGCAGCCTAACAAGAGATTATGGCTACACCTTC
once	TRBJ2-3	TRBV5-1	17	TRBD2	CASSLTSGRAVRDTQYF	TGCGCCAGCAGCTTAACTAGCGGGAGGGCCGTTAGAGATACGCAGTATTTT
NA	TRBJ1-1	TRBV18	14	NA	CASSPGRANTEAFF	TGTGCCAGCTCACCGGGACGGGCGAACACTGAAGCTTTCTTT
NA	TRBJ2-7	TRBV4-3	17	NA	CASSQDLQGHYAYEQYF	TGCGCCAGCAGCCAAGATCTACAGGGACACTACGCCTACGAGCAGTACTTC
NA	TRBJ2-2	TRBV7-8	17	TRBD2	CASSLSQREPNTGELFF	TGTGCCAGCAGCTTATCCCAGCGGGAGCCGAACACCGGGGAGCTGTTTTTT
NA	TRBJ2-7	TRBV7-9	14	NA	CASSLEGGTYEQYF	TGTGCCAGCAGCTTAGAAGGTGGAACCTACGAGCAGTACTTC
NA	TRBJ2-7	TRBV5-4	16	TRBD1	CASSAGQGAGSYEQYF	TGTGCCAGCAGCGCGGGACAGGGGGCGGGTTCCTACGAGCAGTACTTC
NA	TRBJ2-5	TRBV27	15	TRBD1	CASSLGTGSQETQYF	TGTGCCAGCAGTCTAGGGACAGGGAGCCAAGAGACCCAGTACTTC
NA	TRBJ2-1	TRBV27	22	TRBD1	CASSLYPRETGGWEGSYNEQFF	TGTGCCAGCAGTTTATACCCCCGTGAGACAGGGGGTTGGGAGGGCTCCTACAATGAGCAGTTCTTC
NA	TRBJ2-3	TRBV10-3	15	NA	CAISVGEVSTDTQYF	TGTGCCATCAGTGTTGGGGAGGTTAGCACAGATACGCAGTATTTT
NA	TRBJ2-1	TRBV30	14	TRBD2	CAYDLAGGSDEQFF	TGTGCCTATGACTTAGCGGGAGGGTCGGATGAGCAGTTCTTC
few	TRBJ2-1	TRBV27	14	NA	CASSPRGTHNEQFF	TGTGCCAGCAGTCCGCGGGGGACACACAATGAGCAGTTCTTC
NA	TRBJ1-1	TRBV27	12	TRBD1	CASTQGGAEAFF	TGTGCCAGCACTCAGGGGGGGGCTGAAGCTTTCTTT
NA	TRBJ2-7	TRBV10-2	13	TRBD1	CASRDRGLYEQYF	TGCGCCAGCAGAGACAGGGGGCTATACGAGCAGTACTTC
once	TRBJ2-2	TRBV11-2	17	NA	CASSLDLLRSNTGELFF	TGTGCCAGCAGCTTAGATCTCCTACGGTCGAACACCGGGGAGCTGTTTTTT
NA	TRBJ2-7	TRBV2	15	TRBD1	CASREYLGQGHEQYF	TGTGCCAGCAGGGAGTATCTGGGACAGGGCCACGAGCAGTACTTC
NA	TRBJ1-5	TRBV4-1	17	TRBD1	CASSPRDSALVNQPQHF	TGCGCCAGCAGCCCGCGGGACAGCGCACTTGTGAATCAGCCCCAGCATTTT
NA	TRBJ2-7	TRBV9	13	NA	CASSPAEGYEQYF	TGTGCCAGCAGCCCAGCGGAGGGCTACGAGCAGTACTTC
few	TRBJ1-1	TRBV7-9	14	NA	CASSLPGRATEAFF	TGTGCCAGCAGCTTACCGGGGCGGGCCACTGAAGCTTTCTTT
NA	TRBJ2-1	TRBV27	14	NA	CASSLRRVYNEQFF	TGTGCCAGCAGTTTACGGCGGGTTTACAATGAGCAGTTCTTC
NA	TRBJ1-1	TRBV10-3	17	TRBD1	CAISGTSDRGMNTEAFF	TGTGCCATCAGCGGTACTTCAGACAGGGGGATGAACACTGAAGCTTTCTTT
NA	TRBJ2-7	TRBV30	15	NA	CAWSGFTGLAYEQYF	TGTGCCTGGAGCGGCTTTACGGGGCTGGCCTACGAGCAGTACTTC
NA	TRBJ2-3	TRBV4-3	18	TRBD2	CASSQDGIAGRVADTQYF	TGCGCCAGCAGCCAAGATGGGATAGCGGGTAGAGTGGCTGATACGCAGTATTTT
NA	TRBJ1-2	TRBV28	15	NA	CASSRPSEKSYGYTF	TGTGCCAGCAGTCGGCCCAGCGAAAAAAGCTATGGCTACACCTTC
NA	TRBJ2-7	TRBV27	18	TRBD2	CASALPGTSGRPLYEQYF	TGTGCCAGCGCGTTACCCGGGACTAGCGGGAGACCCCTCTACGAGCAGTACTTC